These 19 T cell receptor beta chains were sequenced from one sample in a study of Graves' ophthalmopathy and Graves' hyperthyroidism. For repertoire sequencing, the TCR beta CDR3 regions were amplified from RNA transcripts. RT-PCR in the first round used HTBI primers; a second-round multiplex PCR followed. MiXCR, applied by TCRdb to the multiplex PCR reads, yields one record per CDR3 protein. Among 450,000 to 600,000 distinct CDR3 sequences, roughly 40% were seen once, and the ten largest hold less than 4.5%. Source material: peripheral blood or thyroid tissue (not recorded which). The receptor source for this set is an adult man with Graves' hyperthyroidism.

This clonotype was found many times. This chain links TRBV2 with TRBJ2-7; D ambiguous. The CDR3 is made up of 14 amino acids. V lost 7 bases and J lost 0, with 13 bases in between. CDR1 is SNHLY and CDR2 is FYNNEI in the germline V gene. For the CDR3, the DNA is TGTGCCAGCAAGGTAGCCAGGAGCTCCTACGAGCAGTACTTC. Translation gives CASKVARSSYEQYF.

This clonotype came up many times. The chain recombines TRBV12-3 or TRBV12-4 with TRBJ2-5, with D perhaps matching TRBD2 (6 bases). The CDR3 runs to 15 residues. V lost 3 bases to trimming and J lost 3 bases, with 14 bases between them. This CDR3 is CASSFSVAEEETQYF. DNA for the CDR3: TGTGCCAGCAGTTTTTCGGTAGCGGAGGAAGAGACCCAGTACTTC.

The chain is built from TRBV29-1 and TRBJ1-2, with D perhaps matching TRBD1 (6 bases). This CDR3 has 12 amino acids. CDR1 is SQVTM, CDR2 ANQGSEA, per germline. The V and J ends lost 8 bases and 4 bases respectively, with 14 bases between them. The CDR3 sequence is CSLDSGGYGYTF. The CDR3 coding sequence is TGCAGCTTGGACAGCGGAGGCTATGGCTACACCTTC.

In this sample, this clonotype turned up many times. The J gene is TRBJ2-7, the V gene TRBV7-9; 10 nucleotides align to TRBD1. Unmatched junction bases numbered 3, after V lost 0 bases and J lost 1 base. Germline CDR1 is SEHNR and CDR2 is FQNEAQ (reference sequence). The CDR3 is made up of 16 amino acids. This CDR3 is CASSLAGTGASYEQYF. CDR3 DNA: TGTGCCAGCAGCTTAGCTGGGACAGGGGCGTCCTACGAGCAGTACTTC. Complete variable domain (other parts from reference TRBV7-9 and TRBJ2-7): DTGVSQNPRHKITKRGQNVTFRCDPISEHNRLYWYRQTLGQGPEFLTYFQNEAQLEKSRLLSDRFSAERPKGSFSTLEIQRTEQGDSAMYLCASSLAGTGASYEQYFGPGTRLTVT.

This clonotype was observed at least ten times. V usage is TRBV10-3 and J usage is TRBJ2-5; tentatively, D is TRBD1 (5 bases). Trimming pared 7 bases from V and 5 bases from J, leaving 17 bases between. CDR1 is ENHRY and CDR2 is SYGVKD in the germline V gene. The CDR3 sequence is 14 residues long. CDR3: CAIKPDTTEETQYF. The CDR3 DNA reads as TGTGCCATCAAACCGGACACCACGGAGGAGACCCAGTACTTC.

This clonotype was seen ten or more times. The rearrangement joins TRBV20-1 to TRBJ2-2; TRBD2 agrees at 7 bases. V gave up 6 bases and J gave up 0 bases; unmatched junction bases: 4. The CDR3 length is 14 residues. CDR1 and CDR2 (germline): DFQATT, SNEGSKA (reference sequence). The CDR3 spells CSAGLPANTGELFF. CDR3 DNA: TGCAGTGCGGGACTACCTGCGAACACCGGGGAGCTGTTTTTT.

Worth noting for this clonotype: A much larger clone is a single base away; this may be a read error. J is TRBJ1-1 and V is TRBV20-1; D unclear. The CDR3 is 15 amino acids. Germline values: CDR1 DFQATT, CDR2 SNEGSKA (reference sequence). The CDR3 DNA reads as TGCAGTGCTGGAGATCGGGGATCCTTGAACACTGAAGCTTTCTTT. It codes for CSAGDRGSLNTEAFF.

This chain uses TRBV13 with TRBJ1-3, with D perhaps TRBD1 (5 bases). Germline V gives CDR1 PRHDT, CDR2 FYEKMQ (reference sequence). The CDR3 runs to 17 residues. Trimming cost V 0 bases and J 0 bases, with 12 bases left between them. The CDR3: CASSLGREGRSGNTIYF. Here the CDR3 DNA reads TGTGCCAGCAGCTTAGGTCGCGAGGGACGCTCTGGAAACACCATATATTTT. Using reference TRBV13 and TRBJ1-3 for the parts outside the CDR3, the full variable domain is AAGVIQSPRHLIKEKRETATLKCYPIPRHDTVYWYQQGPGQDPQFLISFYEKMQSDKGSIPDRFSAQQFSDYHSELNMSSLELGDSALYFCASSLGREGRSGNTIYFGEGSWLTVV.

This clonotype has only a few counts. The chain employs TRBV7-2 and TRBJ2-5; TRBD2 matches at 15 bases. CDR3 length: 14 amino acids. The J segment lost 5 bases and the V segment lost 5 bases, leaving 0 bases of the junction unmatched. Looked up from germline, CDR1 is SGHTA and CDR2 is FQGNSA. The CDR3 DNA follows: TGTGCCAGCAGCGGGACTAGCGGGGGGGAGACCCAGTACTTC. This translates into CASSGTSGGETQYF.

This clonotype has at least ten counts. The CDR3 DNA reads as TGTGCCAGCAGCAAAGGACAGCAAGAGACCCAGTACTTC. This codes for CASSKGQQETQYF. The rearrangement links TRBV5-6 to TRBJ2-5, with D perhaps TRBD1 (6 bases). Germline V gives CDR1 SGHDT, CDR2 YYEEEE. Trimming shortened V by 4 bases and J by 2 bases, and 9 bases separated the two germline ends. This CDR3 comprises 13 residues.

The rearrangement uses TRBV7-3 and TRBJ2-1; 16 bases map to TRBD2. Unmatched junction bases numbered 12, after V lost 5 bases and J lost 8 bases. CDR3 length equals 18 residues. Germline assignment: CDR1 SGHTA and CDR2 FQGTGA. Here the CDR3 reads CASSPWPGTSGGGYEQFF. The CDR3 DNA is TGTGCCAGCAGCCCTTGGCCCGGGACTAGCGGGGGGGGCTATGAGCAGTTCTTC.

This clonotype was seen repeatedly, ten times or more. This may come from a read error, since a much larger clone is one base off. This rearrangement joins TRBV7-3 to TRBJ1-2, with D perhaps TRBD1 (5 bases). Germline loops: CDR1 SGHTA, CDR2 FQGTGA. Trimming stripped 2 bases from V and 2 bases from J, with 9 bases between. The CDR3 has 14 residues. The CDR3 nucleotides are TGTGCCAGCAGCTTAGGGTCAGGGAACTATGGCTACACCTTC. This sequence encodes CASSLGSGNYGYTF.

This clonotype was counted at least ten times. The CDR3 DNA reads as TGTGCCAGTAGTATAATTCAGGGTATCAATCAGCCCCAGCATTTT. Protein sequence: CASSIIQGINQPQHF. The rearrangement joins TRBV19 to TRBJ1-5; tentatively, D is TRBD1 (5 bases). The CDR3 has 15 residues. The germline gives CDR1 LNHDA, CDR2 SQIVND (reference sequence). Trimming took 2 bases from V and 3 from J, leaving 11 bases between them.

The chain links TRBV24-1 to TRBJ2-2, with D perhaps TRBD1 or TRBD2 (7 bases each). The germline V gene has CDR1 KGHDR and CDR2 SFDVKD. This CDR3 has 17 residues. V was clipped by 3 bases and J by 4 bases, with 17 bases between them. The CDR3 DNA follows: TGTGCCACCAGTGATCCGCCGGGGGGACAGACCACCGGGGAGCTGTTTTTT. Amino acids: CATSDPPGGQTTGELFF.

This chain joins TRBV7-2 and TRBJ2-7, with 7 bases fitting TRBD2. The J call is doubtful: the DNA matches TRBJ2-1 better. The CDR3 is 14 amino acids. Looked up from germline, CDR1 is SGHTA and CDR2 is FQGNSA. The CDR3 DNA follows: TGTGCCAGCAGCGTAGGGGCTAGCGGCAATGAGCAGTTCTTC. This gives the protein CASSVGASGNEQFF.

Ten or more counts support this clonotype. CDR3 residues: CASRNPGRNTEAFF. CDR3 DNA sequence: TGTGCCAGCAGAAATCCCGGGAGAAACACTGAAGCTTTCTTT. The chain couples TRBV6-6 to TRBJ1-1; D gene unclear. Trimming stripped 6 bases from V and 2 bases from J, with 13 bases between. The CDR3 totals 14 residues. Germline V gives CDR1 MNHNY, CDR2 SVGAGI (reference sequence).

This clonotype was observed many times. The rearrangement links TRBV7-2 to TRBJ2-2; D is undetermined. Germline values: CDR1 SGHTA, CDR2 FQGNSA. The CDR3 consists of 12 residues. With 2 bases removed from V and 7 bases from J, the gap between germline ends came to 5 bases. The CDR3 loop is CASSLPNGELFF. CDR3 DNA sequence: TGTGCCAGCAGCTTACCGAACGGGGAGCTGTTTTTT.

The chain has TRBV28 and TRBJ2-3, with D uncertain. V was shortened by 11 bases and J by 4 bases, with 13 bases between the two germline ends. Germline V gene sequence: CDR1 MDHEN, CDR2 SYDVKM. This CDR3 region has 12 residues. The CDR3 DNA reads TGTGCCTCCCCATTAGGCGCAGATACGCAGTATTTT. It specifies CASPLGADTQYF.

This clonotype was observed at least ten times. The chain joins TRBV5-5 to TRBJ1-5, with D maybe TRBD1 (5 bases). CDR3 size: 15 residues. V was pared by 4 bases and J by 0 bases, with 11 bases between. Germline CDR1 is SGHKS and CDR2 is YYEKEE (reference sequence). The CDR3 DNA sequence: TGTGCCAGCAGCGGGGCAGGGTTTAGCAATCAGCCCCAGCATTTT. Translated, it gives CASSGAGFSNQPQHF.